These 31 T cell receptor beta chains came from one sample sequenced in a study of early T cells in non-severe SARS-CoV-2 infection. TCRdb recomputed calls from the 5' RACE reads with MiXCR, one row per CDR3 protein. The sample carries around 89,000 distinct CDR3 sequences, approximately 15% recorded once. The sample comprised whole blood. The receptors come from an adult who was a healthcare worker with PCR-confirmed SARS-CoV-2 infection or an uninfected control (not recorded which).

The rearrangement uses TRBV6-1 and TRBJ2-7; D may be TRBD2 (5 bases). V was trimmed by 2 bases and J by 3 bases, leaving 14 bases between them. The CDR3 extends over 15 amino acids. CDR1 MNHNS and CDR2 SASEGT come from the germline V gene. CDR3 sequence reads: CASSENLGGGYEQYV. CDR3 in DNA: TGTGCCAGCAGTGAAAATCTAGGAGGAGGCTACGAGCAGTACGTC.

This clonotype has a count of ten or more. The V and J genes are TRBV7-9 and TRBJ1-1; no firm D call. Germline lookup yields CDR1 SEHNR and CDR2 FQNEAQ (reference sequence). V gave up 3 bases and J gave up 0 bases, with 5 bases separating them. This CDR3 is 13 amino acids long. CDR3 nucleotide sequence: TGTGCCAGCAGCTTCGACCTGAACACTGAAGCTTTCTTT. Translation: CASSFDLNTEAFF.

The table lists this clonotype with a few counts. The chain carries TRBV24-1 and TRBJ2-3; maybe TRBD2 (6 bases). Germline CDR1 and CDR2: KGHDR and SFDVKD. V lost 5 bases and J lost 9, with 23 bases in between. The CDR3 consists of 16 residues. The CDR3 DNA reads as TGTGCCACCAGTGGATCTAGCGTACGTGGATTGTGGACGCAGTATTTT. It yields the protein CATSGSSVRGLWTQYF.

This clonotype was counted many times. This chain joins TRBV7-2 and TRBJ2-5; D may be TRBD1 (5 bases). This CDR3 has 15 residues. V lost 3 bases and J 2 bases, leaving 13 bases between the germline ends. Per the germline V gene, CDR1 is SGHTA and CDR2 is FQGNSA. CDR3 nucleotide sequence: TGTGCCAGCAGCTTTCAGTTGACAGCTCAAGAGACCCAGTACTTC. Amino acid sequence: CASSFQLTAQETQYF. Full variable domain (remainder filled in from reference TRBV7-2 and TRBJ2-5): GAGVSQSPSNKVTEKGKDVELRCDPISGHTALYWYRQSLGQGLEFLIYFQGNSAPDKSGLPSDRFSAERTGGSVSTLTIQRTQQEDSAVYLCASSFQLTAQETQYFGPGTRLLVL.

V is TRBV7-8 and J is TRBJ1-5; D is ambiguous. Germline CDR1 SGHVS, CDR2 FQNEAQ. The CDR3 contains 14 residues. Trimming shortened V by 0 bases and J by 3 bases, and 6 bases separated the two germline ends. The CDR3 DNA follows: TGTGCCAGCAGCTTAGCGGCGGCCAATCAGCCCCAGCATTTT. Amino acid sequence: CASSLAAANQPQHF.

The table lists this clonotype with many counts. V is TRBV9 and J is TRBJ2-4, with D perhaps TRBD1 (6 bases). The germline V gene encodes CDR1 SGDLS and CDR2 YYNGEE. This CDR3 is built from 14 residues. V gave up 4 bases and J gave up 6 bases, with 14 bases separating them. CDR3 DNA: TGTGCCAGCAGCATACAGGGTAGGGGAAACATTCAGTACTTC. Amino acids: CASSIQGRGNIQYF.

Only a few counts were recorded for this clonotype. CDR3 sequence: CASSLKTGNTEAFF. In DNA, the CDR3 is TGCGCCAGCAGCCTCAAGACAGGTAACACTGAAGCTTTCTTT. V usage is TRBV4-1 and J usage is TRBJ1-1, with a weak D call TRBD1 (6 bases). The V end lost 4 bases, the J end lost 2 bases, and 11 bases lay between the germline ends. The CDR3 loop spans 14 amino acids. The germline V gene encodes CDR1 MGHRA and CDR2 YSYEKL.

There are many counts of this clonotype. The rearrangement joins TRBV5-1 to TRBJ2-2, with a tentative D call TRBD2 (6 bases). V was trimmed by 5 bases and J by 3 bases, leaving 8 bases between them. CDR1 SGHRS and CDR2 YFSETQ come from the germline V gene. The CDR3 is 13 amino acids. DNA for the CDR3: TGCGCCAGCAGATGGGGGGACACCGGGGAGCTGTTTTTT. Its protein is CASRWGDTGELFF.

The rearrangement joins TRBV3-1 to TRBJ2-1; D unclear. In germline, CDR1 is LGHDT, CDR2 YNNKEL (reference sequence). V was pared by 0 bases and J by 3 bases, with 6 bases between. The CDR3 is made up of 14 amino acids. CDR3 residues: CASSQEVDYNEQFF. CDR3 DNA sequence: TGTGCCAGCAGCCAAGAGGTAGACTACAATGAGCAGTTCTTC.

The chain combines TRBV20-1 with TRBJ1-2; D remains ambiguous. Germline assignment: CDR1 DFQATT and CDR2 SNEGSKA (reference sequence). This CDR3 is 13 amino acids long. Trimming stripped 6 bases from V and 6 bases from J, with 17 bases between. In nucleotides, the CDR3 is TGCAGTGCCAGTCCGGGCCATCAAAATGGCTACACCTTC. Translating it yields CSASPGHQNGYTF.

J is TRBJ2-3 and V is TRBV7-3; D not resolved. The germline gives CDR1 SGHTA, CDR2 FQGTGA. V lost 0 bases and J lost 5, with 6 bases in between. The CDR3 extends over 13 amino acids. This chain's CDR3 is CASSLTLGDTQYF. Written as DNA, the CDR3 is TGTGCCAGCAGCTTAACGTTAGGAGATACGCAGTATTTT.

The chain is built from TRBV12-3 or TRBV12-4 and TRBJ2-2; D ambiguous. The CDR3 length is 19 residues. V was cut by 6 bases and J by 6 bases, with 29 bases left in between. Written as DNA, the CDR3 is TGTGCCAGCAGCATGGATACACTCTGGCTTTACGAGAGCGCCGGGGAGCTGTTTTTT. This codes for CASSMDTLWLYESAGELFF.

This clonotype was recorded at least ten times. The rearrangement links TRBV7-6 to TRBJ2-5; 9 bases fit TRBD2. Losses at the gene ends were 3 bases for V and 1 base for J; bases not matched to a gene: 9. Germline CDR1 reads SGHVS; CDR2 reads FNYEAQ. This CDR3 spans 17 amino acids. As DNA, the CDR3 is TGTGCCAGCAGCTTTTCAGCGATGCGGGGGGGCCAAGAGACCCAGTACTTC. It encodes CASSFSAMRGGQETQYF.

The chain joins TRBV7-9 to TRBJ1-2; D is ambiguous. The CDR3 spans 14 residues. Trimming removed 2 bases at V and 0 bases at J, with 7 bases between. Germline CDR1 SEHNR, CDR2 FQNEAQ (reference sequence). CDR3 sequence reads: CASSLISANYGYTF. In nucleotides, the CDR3 is TGTGCCAGCAGCTTAATTTCCGCTAACTATGGCTACACCTTC.

This clonotype was observed a few times. The rearrangement links TRBV2 to TRBJ2-3; D is uncertain. The germline gives CDR1 SNHLY, CDR2 FYNNEI. V lost 1 base, J lost 6 bases, and 8 bases lay in between. CDR3 length equals 13 residues. Here the CDR3 reads CASSEGFWDTQYF. The CDR3 nucleotides read TGTGCCAGCAGTGAAGGTTTTTGGGATACGCAGTATTTT.

The chain links TRBV29-1 to TRBJ2-3; no reliable D call. The CDR3 is made up of 10 amino acids. Germline V CDR1 and CDR2: SQVTM, ANQGSEA. Trimming shortened V by 6 bases and J by 1 base, and 2 bases separated the two germline ends. The CDR3 spells CSVGTDTQYF. The CDR3 nucleotides read TGCAGCGTGGGCACAGATACGCAGTATTTT.

V usage is TRBV11-2 and J usage is TRBJ2-3; tentative D call: TRBD1 (6 bases). Per germline, CDR1 SGHAT and CDR2 FQNNGV. The CDR3 spans 17 residues. The V end was cut by 5 bases, the J end by 4 bases, with 22 bases between. The CDR3 protein is CASSTTDQGRMADTQYF. In DNA form, the CDR3 reads TGTGCCAGCAGCACTACGGATCAGGGGCGAATGGCAGATACGCAGTATTTT.

This clonotype was seen more than once but under ten times. The V call is TRBV18, the J call TRBJ1-2, with TRBD1 as a possible D gene (6 bases). This CDR3 has 15 residues. Deletions cut 1 base from V and 1 base from J, with 10 bases between. CDR1 and CDR2 from the germline V gene are KGHSH and LQKENI. The CDR3 region has the DNA TGTGCCAGCTCACCACGTCGACAGGATAACTATGGCTACACCTTC. Its protein is CASSPRRQDNYGYTF.

This clonotype appeared a few times. The rearrangement uses TRBV6-6 and TRBJ1-1; D gene ambiguous. Germline loops: CDR1 MNHNY, CDR2 SVGAGI (reference sequence). The CDR3 covers 13 residues. V was pared by 2 bases and J by 3 bases, with 7 bases between. DNA of the CDR3: TGTGCCAGCAGTTACAGGCCTCACACTGAAGCTTTCTTT. Translating gives CASSYRPHTEAFF.

This clonotype was observed a few times. The rearrangement joins TRBV20-1 to TRBJ2-5; weak D call: TRBD1 (6 bases). The CDR3 extends over 13 amino acids. Germline assignment: CDR1 DFQATT and CDR2 SNEGSKA (reference sequence). Trimming removed 1 base from V and 5 bases from J, with 11 bases in between. CDR3 protein: CSARVNREETQYF. The CDR3, as DNA: TGCAGTGCTAGAGTAAACAGGGAGGAGACCCAGTACTTC.

The V and J genes are TRBV25-1 and TRBJ2-2; 7 nucleotides align to TRBD1. There are 15 residues in the CDR3. Unmatched junction bases numbered 0, after V lost 2 bases and J lost 0 bases. Germline CDR1 is MGHDK and CDR2 is SYGVNS. In DNA, the CDR3 is TGTGCCAGCAGTGAACAGGGGGCGAACACCGGGGAGCTGTTTTTT. It encodes CASSEQGANTGELFF.

This clonotype has more than one count but fewer than ten. The chain carries TRBV7-9 and TRBJ2-7; possibly TRBD2 for D (5 bases). Germline CDR1 and CDR2: SEHNR and FQNEAQ (reference sequence). This CDR3 spans 14 amino acids. Deletions cut 1 base from V and 5 bases from J, with 12 bases between. The CDR3 DNA follows: TGTGCCAGCAGCTTAGGTCCTAACGGGGACGAGCAGTACGTC. Protein product: CASSLGPNGDEQYV.

The chain combines TRBV5-1 with TRBJ2-5; D is unresolved. CDR1 and CDR2 from the germline V gene are SGHRS and YFSETQ. Trimming removed 2 bases from V and 1 base from J, with 12 bases in between. The CDR3 is 15 amino acids. The CDR3 DNA sequence: TGCGCCAGCAGCTTCGGATCGACAACCCAAGAGACCCAGTACTTC. Its protein product is CASSFGSTTQETQYF.

The V and J genes are TRBV29-1 and TRBJ2-3; 8 bases are a match to TRBD1. Germline V gene sequence: CDR1 SQVTM, CDR2 ANQGSEA. J gave up 0 bases and V 6 bases, and 5 bases lay outside the gene matches. The CDR3 is 14 residues long. The CDR3 bases are TGCAGCGTGAGGACAGGGCGAAGCACAGATACGCAGTATTTT. This encodes CSVRTGRSTDTQYF.

This clonotype came up once. The DNA of the CDR3 is TGTGCCAGTAGTATTCAGGCAGGACATTACGAGCAGTACGTC. Its protein is CASSIQAGHYEQYV. This chain uses TRBV19 with TRBJ2-7; D might be TRBD1 (5 bases). V was shortened by 3 bases and J by 4 bases, with 13 bases between the two germline ends. The CDR3 runs to 14 residues. Germline CDR1 is LNHDA and CDR2 is SQIVND (reference sequence).

This clonotype was picked up a small number of times. The chain links TRBV12-3 or TRBV12-4 to TRBJ1-6, with 7 positions matching TRBD1. There are 18 residues in the CDR3. V shed 4 bases, J shed 3 bases, and the junction held 12 bases outside the gene matches. The CDR3 sequence is CASSWGAGGHIYNSPLHF. CDR3 nucleotide sequence: TGTGCCAGCAGTTGGGGGGCAGGGGGTCACATCTATAATTCACCCCTCCACTTT.

This clonotype was picked up many times. V usage is TRBV7-9 and J usage is TRBJ1-5; D not resolved. The germline V gene has CDR1 SEHNR and CDR2 FQNEAQ (reference sequence). The CDR3 is 12 amino acids. V gave up 6 bases and J gave up 0 bases, with 3 bases separating them. In DNA, the CDR3 is TGTGCCAGCAGTAATAGCAATCAGCCCCAGCATTTT. Translating it yields CASSNSNQPQHF. Looking up the rest from reference TRBV7-9 and TRBJ1-5 gives the full variable domain: DTGVSQNPRHKITKRGQNVTFRCDPISEHNRLYWYRQTLGQGPEFLTYFQNEAQLEKSRLLSDRFSAERPKGSFSTLEIQRTEQGDSAMYLCASSNSNQPQHFGDGTRLSIL.

CDR3 region: CSANIGTVNEKLFF. The CDR3 coding sequence is TGCAGTGCTAATATCGGGACGGTAAATGAAAAACTGTTTTTT. The chain couples TRBV20-1 to TRBJ1-4, with D possibly being TRBD1 (5 bases). Between the trimmed V and J ends, which lost 4 bases and 5 bases, there was a span of 14 bases. This CDR3 is built from 14 residues. The V gene's germline CDR1 is DFQATT and CDR2 SNEGSKA (reference sequence).

This clonotype has only a few counts. The chain links TRBV11-2 to TRBJ2-1, with D perhaps TRBD1 (5 bases). Germline assignment: CDR1 SGHAT and CDR2 FQNNGV. The CDR3 spans 14 residues. Trimming removed 4 bases from V and 6 bases from J, with 13 bases in between. The CDR3 DNA reads as TGTGCCAGCAGCTCCTCTCAAGGGGTCAATGAGCAGTTCTTC. Amino acids: CASSSSQGVNEQFF.

CDR3 loop: CASSLTRNEQYF. The CDR3, as DNA: TGTGCCAGCAGCCTTACTAGGAACGAGCAGTACTTC. The J gene is TRBJ2-7, the V gene TRBV11-2; perhaps TRBD2 as D (5 bases). The CDR3 loop spans 12 amino acids. The germline gives CDR1 SGHAT, CDR2 FQNNGV. Trimming removed 5 bases at V and 5 bases at J, with 10 bases between.

The V and J genes are TRBV27 and TRBJ1-1, with TRBD1 as a possible D gene (5 bases). Germline lookup yields CDR1 MNHEY and CDR2 SMNVEV (reference sequence). This CDR3 has 16 amino acids. The V and J ends lost 5 bases and 1 base respectively, with 17 bases between them. The CDR3 sequence: CASSAYTLTENTEAFF. CDR3 sequence (DNA): TGTGCCAGCAGTGCCTACACCCTGACAGAGAACACTGAAGCTTTCTTT.